The sequence of this T cell receptor (beta chain) was determined in a study of beta chain features in type 1 diabetes. Overall study context: All samples together contributed more than 90,000,000 sorted cells for examination.

Remarks on this clone: Its matching antigen is unknown.

Study findings and constraints: Across all four CD4+ subsets, people with type 1 diabetes showed modestly shorter TCRB CDR3s.

After removal of 6 bases from V and 8 bases from J, the junction contained 5 bases not matched to a gene. In germline, CDR1 is MDHEN, CDR2 SYDVKM. This CDR3 comprises 13 residues. Every isolated RNA sample was fully reverse transcribed, so sequencing captured expressed TCRB transcripts. Generated by immunoSEQ multiplex PCR, the TCRdb table keeps only in-frame clones and is missing some. The sample has fewer than 25,000 clones, 55% to 75% seen once. The clonotype originates from a man between 18 and 35 years old with type 1 diabetes. The genes are TRBV28 and TRBJ2-1, with 9 bases matching TRBD2. The sequenced sample was Tregs from blood. CDR3 in amino acids: CASRSSGIYEQFF. The CDR3 bases are TGTGCCAGCAGGTCTAGCGGGATCTATGAGCAGTTCTTC.